The present T cell receptor beta chain was sequenced within a study of cytotoxic CD8 clonotypes in ibrutinib-treated CLL. Overall study context: There were about a dozen relapsed/refractory patients and around 15 treatment-naive patients, and around 18 were IGHV unmutated. After a median of approximately 68 months, roughly 15 patients stayed remitted and around twelve progressed; responses had been partial in some 25 and complete in 2.

Repertoires were generated with immunoSEQ multiplex PCR, while TCRdb's copy carries only in-frame clones and drops some. The data hold 65,000 to 90,000 clones, with around four fifths observed a single time. By share, this clone ranks as medium-sized. In germline, CDR1 is MNHNY, CDR2 SVGAGI (reference sequence). The CDR3 length is 15 residues. The V gene end was trimmed by 5 bases and the J gene end by 5 bases; junction bases not matched to a gene: 10. Cryopreserved PBMCs supplied roughly 2.1 micrograms of genomic DNA for TCR beta libraries. This chain connects TRBV6-6 to TRBJ2-5, with 8 bases that match TRBD2. The TCR originated in a human donor with chronic lymphocytic leukemia. Specimen: PBMCs, collected after 24 months of ibrutinib treatment. The CDR3 reads CASSNLAGLLETQYF. The CDR3 DNA sequence: TGTGCCAGCAGTAACCTAGCGGGCCTGCTGGAGACCCAGTACTTC.